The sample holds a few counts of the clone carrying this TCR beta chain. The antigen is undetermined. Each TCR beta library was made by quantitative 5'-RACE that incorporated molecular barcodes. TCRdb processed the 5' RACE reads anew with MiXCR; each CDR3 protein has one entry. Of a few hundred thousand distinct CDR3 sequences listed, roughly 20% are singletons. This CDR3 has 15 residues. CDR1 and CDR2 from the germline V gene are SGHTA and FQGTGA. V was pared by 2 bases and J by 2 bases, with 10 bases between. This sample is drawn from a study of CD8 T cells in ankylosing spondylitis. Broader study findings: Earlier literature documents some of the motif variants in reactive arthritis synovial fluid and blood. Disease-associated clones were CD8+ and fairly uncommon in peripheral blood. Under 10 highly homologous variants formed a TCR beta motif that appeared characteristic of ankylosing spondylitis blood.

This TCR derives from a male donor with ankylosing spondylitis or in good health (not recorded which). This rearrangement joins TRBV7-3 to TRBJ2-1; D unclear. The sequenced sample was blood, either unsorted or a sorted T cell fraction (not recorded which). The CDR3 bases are TGTGCCAGCAGCTTATATGGTTCGCCCTACAATGAGCAGTTCTTC. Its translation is CASSLYGSPYNEQFF.